The 2 T cell receptor beta chains below come from one sample, sequenced in a study of blood T cell repertoires in COVID-19. The method was immunoSEQ multiplex PCR; TCRdb's version includes in-frame clones alone and lacks a portion of them. The top ten hold roughly 8.5% of the sample, which has 270,000 or so clones, around 86% seen once. Sequences were obtained from peripheral blood. The receptor set was obtained from a middle-aged man with active or convalescent COVID-19.

The J gene is TRBJ2-1, the V gene TRBV19; 11 bases agree with TRBD2. V trimming: 3 bases; J trimming: 8 bases; junction bases outside the gene matches: 6. The CDR3 loop spans 15 amino acids. In germline, CDR1 is LNHDA, CDR2 SQIVND (reference sequence). The CDR3 DNA reads TGTGCCAGTAGTATCACTAGCGGGAGTGCGTATGAGCAGTTCTTC. It is translated as CASSITSGSAYEQFF.

V usage is TRBV6-4 and J usage is TRBJ2-3; 10 positions agree with TRBD2. The V segment lost 5 bases and the J segment 3 bases; nucleotides outside the gene matches: 5. The CDR3 loop spans 15 amino acids. The V gene's germline CDR1 is MRHNA and CDR2 SNTAGT. As DNA, the CDR3 is TGTGCCAGCAGTCTAGCGGGAGAGAAAACAGATACGCAGTATTTT. Its protein product is CASSLAGEKTDTQYF.